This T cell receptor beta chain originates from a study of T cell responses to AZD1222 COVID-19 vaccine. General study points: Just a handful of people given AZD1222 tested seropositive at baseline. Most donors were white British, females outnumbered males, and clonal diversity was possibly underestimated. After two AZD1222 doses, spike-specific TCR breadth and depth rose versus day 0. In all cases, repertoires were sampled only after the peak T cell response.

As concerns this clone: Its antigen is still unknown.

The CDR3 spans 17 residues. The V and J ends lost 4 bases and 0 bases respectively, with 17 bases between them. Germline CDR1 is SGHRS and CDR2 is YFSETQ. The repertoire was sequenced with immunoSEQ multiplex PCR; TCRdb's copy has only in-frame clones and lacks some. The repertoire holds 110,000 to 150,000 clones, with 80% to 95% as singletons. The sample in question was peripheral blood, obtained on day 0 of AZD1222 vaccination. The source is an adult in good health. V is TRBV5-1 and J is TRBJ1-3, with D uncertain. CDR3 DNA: TGCGCCAGCAGCACGAATCGTGGTCCGGGCTCTGGAAACACCATATATTTT. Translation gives CASSTNRGPGSGNTIYF.